This T cell receptor beta chain originates from a study of T-cell memory formation after mild COVID-19. At least ten counts were recorded for this clonotype. The antigen is undetermined. TCRdb reprocessed the 5' RACE reads with MiXCR, giving one entry per CDR3 protein. The data contain roughly 160,000 distinct CDR3 sequences, 9.5% to 13% of them seen just once; the ten biggest clones take up 3% to 4%. Findings and limits, study-wide: Cross-reactive memory apparently joined, as some responding clones appeared in pre-infection memory.

V lost 7 bases to trimming and J lost 7 bases, with 11 bases between them. CDR3 length: 12 amino acids. Per germline, CDR1 MNHEY and CDR2 SMNVEV (reference sequence). This chain joins TRBV27 and TRBJ1-5; D perhaps matches TRBD1 (5 bases). This TCR came from a man between 18 and 35 years old who had mild COVID-19 (a few samples of this study predate the infection). Cell type and time point are not known. Sequenced material: PBMCs or a T cell subset sorted from them (not recorded which). CDR3 in amino acids: CASNNRGQPQHF. The CDR3 bases are TGTGCCAGCAATAATCGGGGCCAGCCCCAGCATTTT.